This entry lists 32 T cell receptor beta chains sequenced from one sample in a study of blood T cell repertoires in COVID-19. The method was immunoSEQ multiplex PCR; TCRdb's version includes in-frame clones alone and lacks a portion of them. The repertoire holds roughly 190,000 clones, with around 80% as singletons. Input material: peripheral blood. These receptors were collected from a woman between 45 and 60 years old with acute or convalescent COVID-19.

The chain couples TRBV2 to TRBJ2-7; D is unclear. The CDR3 consists of 12 residues. Deletions cut 3 bases from V and 9 bases from J, with 12 bases between. CDR1 SNHLY and CDR2 FYNNEI come from the germline V gene. The CDR3 bases are TGTGCCAGCAGTGAGACCGGGTTGTGGCAGTACTTC. Translated: CASSETGLWQYF. The full variable domain, rest sourced from reference TRBV2 and TRBJ2-7, is EPEVTQTPSHQVTQMGQEVILRCVPISNHLYFYWYRQILGQKVEFLVSFYNNEISEKSEIFDDQFSVERPDGSNFTLKIRSTKLEDSAMYFCASSETGLWQYFGPGTRLTVT.

V usage is TRBV27 and J usage is TRBJ2-5; D is perhaps TRBD2 (5 bases). The V gene's germline CDR1 is MNHEY and CDR2 SMNVEV (reference sequence). The CDR3 is made up of 15 amino acids. V lost 6 bases and J 5 bases, leaving 19 bases between the germline ends. The CDR3 DNA reads as TGTGCCAGCAGCCAAAAAAAACTACCGGGGGAGACCCAGTACTTC. It encodes CASSQKKLPGETQYF.

The genes are TRBV12-3 or TRBV12-4 and TRBJ2-7; no reliable D call. This CDR3 has 11 amino acids. With 8 bases removed from V and 6 bases from J, the gap between germline ends came to 11 bases. CDR3 residues: CASRFISEQYF. The CDR3 coding sequence is TGTGCCAGCCGGTTCATCTCCGAGCAGTACTTC.

The chain uses TRBV9 and TRBJ2-3; the match to TRBD2 covers 14 bases. V lost 3 bases and J lost 6; bases outside the gene matches: 9. The CDR3 spans 17 residues. From germline, CDR1 is SGDLS and CDR2 YYNGEE. Here the CDR3 reads CASSAEGLAGVGDTQYF. In DNA form, the CDR3 reads TGTGCCAGCAGCGCCGAGGGACTAGCGGGAGTGGGGGATACGCAGTATTTT. Full variable domain (missing parts from reference TRBV9 and TRBJ2-3): DSGVTQTPKHLITATGQRVTLRCSPRSGDLSVYWYQQSLDQGLQFLIQYYNGEERAKGNILERFSAQQFPDLHSELNLSSLELGDSALYFCASSAEGLAGVGDTQYFGPGTRLTVL.

The V call is TRBV5-1, the J call TRBJ1-2, with D hard to call. Germline assignment: CDR1 SGHRS and CDR2 YFSETQ. The CDR3 is made up of 13 amino acids. V gave up 0 bases and J gave up 5 bases, with 8 bases separating them. CDR3 nucleotide sequence: TGCGCCAGCAGCTTGGTTCCCTTGTATGGCTACACCTTC. Translating gives CASSLVPLYGYTF.

This chain links TRBV27 with TRBJ2-2; D remains ambiguous. Germline CDR1 reads MNHEY; CDR2 reads SMNVEV (reference sequence). V lost 4 bases, J lost 8 bases, and 11 bases lay in between. This CDR3 spans 13 amino acids. The CDR3 loop is CASSYIAGGELFF. The CDR3 DNA reads TGTGCCAGCAGTTACATCGCTGGTGGGGAGCTGTTTTTT.

This clone was observed a handful of times. V is TRBV28 and J is TRBJ2-3; 9 bases line up with TRBD1. Germline CDR1 reads MDHEN; CDR2 reads SYDVKM. V shed 5 bases and J 4 bases; nucleotides not matched to a gene: 10. This CDR3 is built from 16 residues. The CDR3 DNA reads TGTGCCAGCAGTGCGACGGGACAGGGTATTGCAGATACGCAGTATTTT. Translating gives CASSATGQGIADTQYF.

This clone appeared a few times. The CDR3 DNA reads TGTGCCAGCAGCTCTCGCGCGAGTACTGCAACTAATGAAAAACTGTTTTTT. This codes for CASSSRASTATNEKLFF. The chain carries TRBV7-8 and TRBJ1-4; unclear D gene. The CDR3 loop spans 17 amino acids. The germline V gene has CDR1 SGHVS and CDR2 FQNEAQ. The V and J ends lost 4 bases and 0 bases respectively, with 15 bases between them.

This clone was counted a single time. V and J are TRBV14 and TRBJ1-2; maybe TRBD1 (5 bases). This CDR3 spans 14 amino acids. Germline V gene data show CDR1 as SGHDN and CDR2 as FVKESK. Trimming stripped 4 bases from V and 7 bases from J, with 16 bases between. The CDR3: CASSRPPGRSGYTF. CDR3 DNA: TGTGCCAGCAGCCGCCCGCCAGGGCGGAGTGGCTACACCTTC.

The chain has TRBV2 and TRBJ2-7; 11 bases fit TRBD1. V gave up 0 bases and J gave up 3 bases; unmatched junction bases: 10. Germline V CDR1 and CDR2: SNHLY, FYNNEI. The length of the CDR3 is 18 residues. CDR3 residues: CASSEADLTGTGGYEQYF. The CDR3 region has the DNA TGTGCCAGCAGTGAAGCGGACCTTACCGGGACAGGGGGCTACGAGCAGTACTTC.

This chain links TRBV18 with TRBJ1-6; 8 bases fit TRBD1. CDR3 length: 17 residues. J gave up 1 base and V 3 bases, and 5 bases lay outside the gene matches. The germline gives CDR1 KGHSH, CDR2 LQKENI. The CDR3 spells CASSPTGGQSYNSPLHF. The DNA of the CDR3 is TGTGCCAGCTCACCTACAGGGGGACAGTCCTATAATTCACCCCTCCACTTT.

This chain connects TRBV9 to TRBJ2-1; TRBD2 matches at 10 bases. The J segment lost 2 bases and the V segment lost 4 bases, leaving 3 bases of the junction unmatched. The CDR3 is 15 amino acids. CDR1 is SGDLS and CDR2 is YYNGEE in the germline V gene. The DNA for the CDR3 is TGTGCCAGCAGCTTAACTAGCGGGACCTACAATGAGCAGTTCTTC. Translated, it gives CASSLTSGTYNEQFF.

V and J are TRBV5-6 and TRBJ2-2; possibly TRBD1 for D (5 bases). The germline V and J ends were trimmed by 1 base and 4 bases, with 11 bases remaining between them. The germline gives CDR1 SGHDT, CDR2 YYEEEE. CDR3 length equals 15 residues. This CDR3 reads CASSLQGFSTGELFF. The DNA for the CDR3 is TGTGCCAGCAGCTTGCAGGGCTTTTCCACCGGGGAGCTGTTTTTT.

The chain joins TRBV4-1 to TRBJ1-3, with D perhaps TRBD1 (5 bases). Germline CDR1 is MGHRA and CDR2 is YSYEKL. The CDR3 is 17 amino acids. With 2 bases removed from V and 0 bases from J, the gap between germline ends came to 14 bases. In DNA, the CDR3 is TGCGCCAGCAGCCAAAGCGGGGCTCAATACTCTGGAAACACCATATATTTT. Its translation is CASSQSGAQYSGNTIYF.

This chain connects TRBV19 to TRBJ1-2; maybe TRBD1 (6 bases). The CDR3 is 12 amino acids. The ends were cut back, 5 bases at V and 4 bases at J, with 8 bases in the middle. Per the germline V gene, CDR1 is LNHDA and CDR2 is SQIVND (reference sequence). The CDR3 sequence: CASSWTVYGYTF. The CDR3 DNA is TGTGCCAGTAGTTGGACAGTCTATGGCTACACCTTC.

The gene calls are TRBV7-6 and TRBJ2-5, with TRBD1 matching over 8 bases. V was clipped by 1 base and J by 4 bases; unmatched bases: 8. Germline CDR1 and CDR2: SGHVS and FNYEAQ. This CDR3 region has 16 residues. Here the CDR3 DNA reads TGTGCCAGCAGCTTAGGGACAGGGACGGGCCGAGAGACCCAGTACTTC. Translating gives CASSLGTGTGRETQYF.

In nucleotides, the CDR3 is TGCGCCAGCGTCGCAGGGATCCAAGAGACCCAGTACTTC. Its protein is CASVAGIQETQYF. This chain links TRBV10-2 with TRBJ2-5; the D gene is possibly TRBD1 (5 bases). V was pared by 8 bases and J by 1 base, with 11 bases between. CDR1 is WSHSY, CDR2 SAAADI, per germline. The CDR3 sequence is 13 residues long.

The rearrangement joins TRBV18 to TRBJ2-4, with 7 nucleotides matching TRBD1. Germline V gene sequence: CDR1 KGHSH, CDR2 LQKENI. Germline trimming cut 3 bases from V and 4 bases from J; bases unmatched to any gene: 6. This CDR3 is 15 amino acids long. CDR3 residues: CASSPDRATKNIQYF. In DNA form, the CDR3 reads TGTGCCAGCTCACCCGACAGGGCAACTAAAAACATTCAGTACTTC.

J is TRBJ1-6 and V is TRBV15; D not certain. The CDR3 totals 15 residues. Germline V gene sequence: CDR1 LNHNV, CDR2 YYDKDF (reference sequence). Trimming took 9 bases from V and 8 from J, leaving 20 bases between them. Here the CDR3 DNA reads TGTGCCACGTCCTATGGAGCAGGAGGAGATTCACCCCTCCACTTT. Translation: CATSYGAGGDSPLHF.

The chain couples TRBV18 to TRBJ1-2; 9 nucleotides line up with TRBD1. Germline CDR1 reads KGHSH; CDR2 reads LQKENI. This CDR3 is 15 amino acids long. Losses at the gene ends were 1 base for V and 4 bases for J; bases not matched to a gene: 4. CDR3 region: CASSPLDRGFYGYTF. As DNA, the CDR3 is TGTGCCAGCTCACCACTGGACAGGGGTTTCTATGGCTACACCTTC.

CDR3 protein: CASSAGDGGVYEQYF. The CDR3 nucleotides read TGTGCCAGCAGCGCAGGAGATGGGGGGGTCTACGAGCAGTACTTC. V gene TRBV9 combines with J gene TRBJ2-7, with TRBD2 identical over 7 bases. The trim removed 3 bases at V and 3 bases at J, leaving 9 bases unmatched. Looked up from germline, CDR1 is SGDLS and CDR2 is YYNGEE. The CDR3 has 15 amino acids.

The chain employs TRBV23-1 and TRBJ2-2; 9 bases line up with TRBD1. TRBV23-1 is labeled an ORF, and its function is uncertain. The CDR3 runs 17 residues. The V gene end was trimmed by 2 bases and the J gene end by 0 bases; junction bases not matched to a gene: 4. The DNA for the CDR3 is TGCGCCAGCAGTCAAACCCGGGACAGGGCGAACACCGGGGAGCTGTTTTTT. This translates into CASSQTRDRANTGELFF.

CDR3 in DNA: TGTGCCAGCAGTCATTTCTACGAGCAGTACTTC. Its translation: CASSHFYEQYF. This sequence joins TRBV6-2 or TRBV6-3 and TRBJ2-7; D unresolved. CDR1 is MNHEY and CDR2 is SVGEGT in the germline V gene. The CDR3 contains 11 residues. V dropped 5 bases and J dropped 3 bases, with 5 bases sitting between them.

This chain joins TRBV28 and TRBJ2-5; TRBD2 matches 8 bases. V lost 6 bases, J lost 6 bases, and 9 bases stayed unmatched. This CDR3 is 14 amino acids long. The V gene's germline CDR1 is MDHEN and CDR2 SYDVKM. The CDR3 nucleotides read TGTGCCAGCAGAGGGTTCGGACTAGCCCAGACCCAGTACTTC. Translation gives CASRGFGLAQTQYF.

V and J are TRBV5-1 and TRBJ1-4, with TRBD1 matching over 7 bases. V was clipped by 1 base and J by 6 bases; unmatched bases: 3. The CDR3 totals 14 residues. Germline V gives CDR1 SGHRS, CDR2 YFSETQ. Here the CDR3 reads CASSLRDRDEKLFF. DNA of the CDR3: TGCGCCAGCAGCTTGAGAGACAGGGATGAAAAACTGTTTTTT.

Only one count was recorded for this clone. The rearrangement links TRBV10-3 to TRBJ2-3; D uncertain. Germline assignment: CDR1 ENHRY and CDR2 SYGVKD. This CDR3 spans 13 amino acids. Trimming cost V 8 bases and J 0 bases, with 9 bases left between them. As DNA, the CDR3 is TGTGCCATCGGCAGGTTGAGCACAGATACGCAGTATTTT. Amino acids: CAIGRLSTDTQYF.

This sequence joins TRBV5-1 and TRBJ2-2; D is unclear. V lost 0 bases to trimming and J lost 0 bases, with 9 bases between them. Per the germline V gene, CDR1 is SGHRS and CDR2 is YFSETQ. The CDR3 is 16 residues long. Here the CDR3 DNA reads TGCGCCAGCAGCTTGGCCGCGACAACGAACACCGGGGAGCTGTTTTTT. This sequence encodes CASSLAATTNTGELFF. The complete variable domain, with remaining parts taken from reference TRBV5-1 and TRBJ2-2, reads KAGVTQTPRYLIKTRGQQVTLSCSPISGHRSVSWYQQTPGQGLQFLFEYFSETQRNKGNFPGRFSGRQFSNSRSEMNVSTLELGDSALYLCASSLAATTNTGELFFGEGSRLTVL.

The chain carries TRBV9 and TRBJ2-5, with TRBD1 matching 8 bases. Per the germline V gene, CDR1 is SGDLS and CDR2 is YYNGEE. Unmatched junction bases numbered 6, after V lost 0 bases and J lost 5 bases. The length of the CDR3 is 15 residues. The CDR3 spells CASSVGAGGRETQYF. CDR3 nucleotide sequence: TGTGCCAGCAGCGTAGGTGCAGGGGGCCGGGAGACCCAGTACTTC.

This clone was recorded a few times. The chain is built from TRBV4-3 and TRBJ1-4; possible D gene TRBD1, 5 bases. V was cut by 1 base and J by 8 bases, with 14 bases left in between. The V gene's germline CDR1 is LGHNA and CDR2 YSLEER. This CDR3 is built from 15 residues. The DNA of the CDR3 is TGCGCCAGCAGCCAAGGGGGCTCGTGGGCGGAAAAACTGTTTTTT. Translation gives CASSQGGSWAEKLFF.

In this sample, this clone turned up once. The rearrangement links TRBV10-3 to TRBJ1-3; TRBD1 matches at 7 bases. Germline CDR1 ENHRY, CDR2 SYGVKD. CDR3 length: 13 residues. With V trimmed by 3 bases and J by 4 bases, 0 bases remained unmatched. CDR3 nucleotides: TGTGCCATCAGTGACAGGGGGGGAAACACCATATATTTT. Protein product: CAISDRGGNTIYF.

This clone was found a few times. J is TRBJ2-2 and V is TRBV11-3; TRBD1 agrees at 8 bases. Germline V gives CDR1 SGHNT, CDR2 YENEEA. V dropped 4 bases and J dropped 4; count of bases not matched to a gene: 5. The CDR3 contains 15 residues. The CDR3 bases are TGTGCCAGCAGCTCCCGAGACAGGGGCACCGGGGAGCTGTTTTTT. It encodes CASSSRDRGTGELFF.

Here the CDR3 reads CASSREGTMQNTDTQYF. CDR3 coding DNA: TGTGCCAGCAGCCGGGAGGGGACAATGCAAAACACAGATACGCAGTATTTT. V gene TRBV14 combines with J gene TRBJ2-3; a weak D match, TRBD2 (7 bases). V was clipped by 4 bases and J by 2 bases, with 19 bases between them. This CDR3 is built from 17 residues. CDR1 and CDR2 from the germline V gene are SGHDN and FVKESK.